Shown below are 24 T cell receptor beta chains from a single sample sequenced in a study of tissue T cells after allogeneic stem cell transplantation. Time point defined: mouse harvest day 14 after allogeneic transplant. The graft held 10^6 splenic CD5+ T cells and 10^7 T-cell-depleted bone marrow cells. Some clones are missing from TCRdb's copy, which holds only in-frame ones; the method was immunoSEQ multiplex PCR. This sample has about 4,000 clones, with around 46% found just once. The sequencing sample was made of gut tissue. The receptors come from a female BALB/c mouse given C57BL/6 T cells with graft-versus-host disease after an allogeneic hematopoietic cell transplant.

By sample share, this clone is medium-sized. Mouse names are used for the genes. The sequence runs out 1 residue before the end of the CDR3; the remainder is reconstructed from the germline J gene. The gene calls are TRBV12-2 and TRBJ2-5; the match to TRBD2 covers 8 bases. V shed 0 bases, J shed 5 bases, and the junction held 9 bases outside the gene matches. The CDR3 sequence is 16 residues long. Germline V gives CDR1 SGHLS, CDR2 HYDKME. CDR3 sequence reads: CASSLVGGVGRDTQYF. Incomplete CDR3 DNA: TGTGCCAGCTCTCTCGTTGGGGGGGTTGGTCGAGACACCCAGTAC.

As for this clone: The genes and germline here are from mouse. The CDR3 end is not reached by the read, which stops 1 residue before it; the germline J gene fills it in. The chain couples TRBV26 to TRBJ2-5, with D unclear. The CDR3 runs to 13 residues. Trimming shortened V by 6 bases and J by 0 bases, and 7 bases separated the two germline ends. The germline V gene has CDR1 KGHPV and CDR2 FQNQEV (reference sequence). CDR3 DNA, as far as it was read: TGTGCCAGCAGCCTTCGGAACCAAGACACCCAGTAC. Translation: CASSLRNQDTQY. The whole CDR3 region reads CASSLRNQDTQYF.

By sample fraction, this clone is medium-sized. Germline and genes here are mouse. The read halts 1 residue ahead of the CDR3 end, with the missing end drawn from the germline J gene. The chain uses TRBV29 and TRBJ2-7; D gene unclear. Trimming pared 3 bases from V and 4 bases from J, leaving 7 bases between. The CDR3 sequence is 12 residues long. CDR1 is MSHET and CDR2 is SYDVDS in the germline V gene. The sequenced CDR3 bases are TGTGCTAGCAGTTTCGATAAATATGAACAGTAC. Its protein product is CASSFDKYEQY. The whole CDR3 reads CASSFDKYEQYF. The full variable domain, in which reference TRBV29 and TRBJ2-7 provide the parts outside the CDR3, is DMKVTQMPRYLIKRMGENVLLECGQDMSHETMYWYRQDPGLGLQLIYISYDVDSNSEGDIPKGYRVSRKKREHFSLILDSAKTNQTSVYFCASSFDKYEQYFGPGTRLTVL.

This clone was observed a handful of times. Mouse gene names and germline throughout. The chain's CDR3 is CASWGGWAEQFF. Partial CDR3 DNA: TGTGCCAGCTGGGGGGGCTGGGCTGAGCAGTTC. V and J are TRBV19 and TRBJ2-1, with 9 bases lining up with TRBD2. The CDR3 end is not reached by the read, which stops 1 residue before it; the germline J gene fills it in. There are 12 residues in the CDR3. V lost 7 bases and J lost 7; bases outside the gene matches: 3. CDR1 is FNHDT and CDR2 is SITEND in the germline V gene (reference sequence).

This clone was seen a single time. Gene names are the mouse ones. The read ends 1 residue shy of where the CDR3 ends; the end is completed using the germline J gene. V and J are TRBV23 and TRBJ2-2. CDR1 and CDR2 (germline): KGHTA, FQNQQP. The CDR3 runs 14 residues. CDR3 bases read: TGCTCCAGCAGTCAATCAGGGGGGACCGGGCAGCTCTAC. Amino acids: CSSSQSGGTGQLY. The whole CDR3 is CSSSQSGGTGQLYF.

In its sample, this clone is medium-sized (0.01 to 0.1%). The listed genes are named as in mouse. The DNA ends 1 residue before the CDR3 does, and the rest of the CDR3 is filled in from the germline J gene. The chain combines TRBV1 with TRBJ1-3; no definite D call. The CDR3 length is 14 residues. Germline-derived CDR1 and CDR2 are NSQYPW and LRSPGD (reference sequence). V was clipped by 2 bases and J by 1 base, with 6 bases between them. The CDR3 bases that were read are TGCACCTGCAGTGCATACACGTCTGGAAATACGCTCTAT. As protein: CTCSAYTSGNTLY. The CDR3 in its entirety is CTCSAYTSGNTLYF.

As to this clone: Gene labels here are mouse ones. The CDR3 extends 1 residue past the end of the read, so its final part is completed from the germline J gene. This sequence joins TRBV26 and TRBJ1-1; TRBD1 matches at 7 bases. V dropped 4 bases and J dropped 0; count of bases not matched to a gene: 2. This CDR3 has 14 amino acids. Germline-derived CDR1 and CDR2 are KGHPV and FQNQEV (reference sequence). The CDR3 DNA, read in part, is TGTGCCAGCAGTCGCGGGACAGCAAACACAGAAGTCTTC. The encoded protein is CASSRGTANTEVF. The whole CDR3 protein reads CASSRGTANTEVFF. Full variable domain (rest looked up from reference TRBV26 and TRBJ1-1): NSKVIQTPRYLVKGQGQKAKMRCIPEKGHPVVFWYQQNKNNEFKFLINFQNQEVLQQIDMTEKRFSAECPSNSPCSLEIQSSEAGDSALYLCASSRGTANTEVFFGKGTRLTVV.

Comment on this clone: The gene names here belong to mouse. From the germline J gene comes the end of the CDR3, since the read stops 1 residue before it. The chain is built from TRBV26 and TRBJ1-2; 9 bases line up with TRBD1. Looked up from germline, CDR1 is KGHPV and CDR2 is FQNQEV (reference sequence). CDR3 size: 14 residues. Losses at the gene ends were 3 bases for V and 2 bases for J; bases not matched to a gene: 1. CDR3 sequence reads: CASSLGQGNSDYTF. The DNA read from the CDR3 is TGTGCCAGCAGTCTCGGACAGGGGAACTCCGACTACACC.

This clone was found a few times. Here the gene names and germline are mouse. The read falls 1 residue short of the CDR3 end, and the missing part is taken from the germline J gene. This sequence joins TRBV3 and TRBJ1-3, with D unclear. Trimming cost V 1 base and J 4 bases, with 2 bases left between them. The germline V gene encodes CDR1 SNHLY and CDR2 FYNGKV (reference sequence). The CDR3 sequence is 12 residues long. Partial CDR3 DNA: TGTGCCAGCAGCTTAGGAGGAAATACGCTCTAT. Its protein product is CASSLGGNTLY. The complete CDR3 sequence is CASSLGGNTLYF.

Worth noting for this clone: Mouse gene names and germline throughout. The CDR3 is cut off 1 residue early in the read; its end comes from the germline J gene. J is TRBJ2-3 and V is TRBV23; the listed D gene, TRBD1, was not tested against the DNA. The CDR3 runs to 13 residues. The germline V gene encodes CDR1 KGHTA and CDR2 FQNQQP. The sequenced part of the CDR3 DNA is TGCTCCAGCAGTCAAGGGACAGTGGAAACGCTGTAT. Translating it yields CSSSQGTVETLY. The full CDR3 protein is CSSSQGTVETLYF.

Regarding this clone: The genes and germline here are from mouse. The CDR3 goes on 1 residue after the read ends, and that part is filled in from the germline J gene. The chain is built from TRBV29 and TRBJ2-7; TRBD1 matches 7 bases. Per the germline V gene, CDR1 is MSHET and CDR2 is SYDVDS. This CDR3 has 12 amino acids. With V trimmed by 6 bases and J by 4 bases, 3 bases remained unmatched. The CDR3 sequence: CASRGTDYEQYF. Incomplete CDR3 DNA: TGTGCTAGCAGAGGGACAGATTATGAACAGTAC.

Comments on this clone: Germline and genes here are mouse. The read terminates 1 residue ahead of where the CDR3 ends, so the germline J gene completes it. The rearrangement joins TRBV26 to TRBJ2-4; possibly TRBD1 or TRBD2 for D (5 bases each). The germline gives CDR1 KGHPV, CDR2 FQNQEV (reference sequence). Trimming pared 1 base from V and 0 bases from J, leaving 5 bases between. The CDR3 runs to 14 residues. The CDR3 protein is CASSLWGSQNTLYF. The CDR3 DNA, read in part, is TGTGCCAGCAGTCTGTGGGGGAGTCAAAACACCTTGTAC.

As concerns this clone: The gene names given are mouse names. The observed sequence ends 1 residue before the CDR3 terminus, with the missing tail filled in from the germline J gene. V and J are TRBV26 and TRBJ1-2; D gene ambiguous. Germline V gene data show CDR1 as KGHPV and CDR2 as FQNQEV (reference sequence). V lost 2 bases, J lost 9 bases, and 7 bases lay in between. This CDR3 contains 11 residues. The covered CDR3 bases are TGTGCCAGCAGTCTGGAGACCTACTACACC. Translated: CASSLETYYT. The entire CDR3 reads CASSLETYYTF.

Points on this clone: The germline gene is not matched at one end of the junction; a read error may be the cause. Mouse gene names and germline throughout. From the germline J gene comes the end of the CDR3, since the read stops 1 residue before it. The rearrangement uses TRBV14 and TRBJ2-1; 9 bases are shared with TRBD2. The length of the CDR3 is 13 residues. The germline gives CDR1 SGHDT, CDR2 FRDEAV. The CDR3 protein is CASCLGGPAEQFF. The DNA read from the CDR3 is TGTGCCAGCTGTTTGGGGGGGCCTGCTGAGCAGTTC.

With respect to this clone: Germline and genes: mouse. The read ends 1 residue before the CDR3 terminus; that terminus is restored from the germline J gene. The chain recombines TRBV26 with TRBJ1-1; D possibly corresponds to TRBD1 (6 bases). The CDR3 contains 12 residues. Per the germline V gene, CDR1 is KGHPV and CDR2 is FQNQEV (reference sequence). V was cut by 1 base and J by 6 bases, with 6 bases left in between. Partial CDR3 DNA: TGTGCCAGCAGTCTGTGGACAGCAGAAGTCTTC. Its protein product is CASSLWTAEVF. The whole CDR3 is CASSLWTAEVFF.

With regard to this clone: The genes and germline here are from mouse. Sequencing ends 1 residue short of the CDR3 end; the germline J gene provides the rest. This chain links TRBV5 with TRBJ2-3; 10 nucleotides line up with TRBD2. CDR1 and CDR2 (germline): LGHNA, YNLKQL (reference sequence). This CDR3 has 17 amino acids. Trimming at V came to 0 bases and at J to 6 bases, leaving 9 bases not matched to a gene. CDR3 bases read: TGTGCCAGCAGCCAAGATTTTCTGGGGGGGCGAGTCGAAACGCTGTAT. Translating gives CASSQDFLGGRVETLY. The full CDR3 is CASSQDFLGGRVETLYF.

Points on this clone: Genes and germline are mouse. The read stops 1 residue short of the end of the CDR3; the missing end is completed from the germline J gene. The chain uses TRBV29 and TRBJ1-4; D gene uncertain. This CDR3 is built from 12 residues. CDR1 is MSHET, CDR2 SYDVDS, per germline. V was trimmed by 4 bases and J by 5 bases, leaving 5 bases between them. The sequenced part of the CDR3 DNA is TGTGCTAGCAGTTCCATGAACGAAAGATTATTT. As protein: CASSSMNERLF. The full-length CDR3 reads as CASSSMNERLFF.

As regards this clone: The genes are named according to mouse. The read finishes 1 residue shy of the CDR3 end, and the germline J gene is used to complete it. The J gene is TRBJ2-4, the V gene TRBV15; tentatively, D is TRBD1 or TRBD2 (7 bases each). V was trimmed by 5 bases and J by 6 bases, leaving 12 bases between them. CDR1 is SGHND and CDR2 is FRSKSL in the germline V gene. The CDR3 loop spans 13 amino acids. CDR3 sequence reads: CASSGQGGNTLYF. Partial CDR3 DNA: TGTGCCAGCAGTGGGCAGGGGGGGAACACCTTGTAC.

By sample share, this clone is medium-sized (0.01 to 0.1%). Each gene name is a mouse one. The read finishes 1 residue shy of the CDR3 end, and the germline J gene is used to complete it. The rearrangement uses TRBV13-2 and TRBJ1-4; 8 bases agree with TRBD1. CDR1 NNHNN and CDR2 SYGAGS come from the germline V gene (reference sequence). The CDR3 runs to 14 residues. V was clipped by 7 bases and J by 4 bases; unmatched bases: 6. CDR3 loop: CASSSGTGNERLFF. CDR3 DNA, as far as it was read: TGTGCCAGCTCTTCCGGGACAGGCAACGAAAGATTATTT.

By sample share, this clone is medium-sized. These gene names are mouse names. Read sequence stops 1 residue before the CDR3 end, and the germline J gene provides the missing end. V usage is TRBV29 and J usage is TRBJ1-5, with D possibly matching TRBD1 (6 bases). V gave up 3 bases and J gave up 2 bases, with 8 bases separating them. There are 14 residues in the CDR3. The germline V gene has CDR1 MSHET and CDR2 SYDVDS. The CDR3 region is CASSFGGDNQAPLF. The sequenced CDR3 bases are TGTGCTAGCAGTTTTGGGGGCGACAACCAGGCTCCGCTT.

Note on this clone: All gene names here are mouse names. The read ends 1 residue early relative to the CDR3; the germline J gene fills the gap. This rearrangement joins TRBV2 to TRBJ2-4; D call uncertain. Deletions cut 4 bases from V and 0 bases from J, with 8 bases between. CDR1 LGHNA and CDR2 YSYQKL come from the germline V gene. The CDR3 is 14 amino acids. The CDR3 sequence: CASSPQVSQNTLYF. The CDR3 DNA, read in part, is TGTGCCAGCAGCCCCCAAGTTAGTCAAAACACCTTGTAC.

Concerning this clone: The listed genes are named as in mouse. The read is 1 residue too short to cover the CDR3 end, so that end is filled in from the germline J gene. The V call is TRBV24, the J call TRBJ2-2; no clear D. The CDR3 runs to 15 residues. In germline, CDR1 is KGHTA, CDR2 FRNEEI. V was shortened by 0 bases and J by 1 base, with 6 bases between the two germline ends. Here the CDR3 reads CASSLYKGNTGQLYF. The sequenced part of the CDR3 DNA is TGTGCCAGCAGTCTGTATAAGGGAAACACCGGGCAGCTCTAC.

With regard to this clone: Gene and germline names: mouse. Partial CDR3 DNA: TGTGCCAGCAGTCTCTCACAGAACTATAATTCGCCCCTCTAC. Amino acids: CASSLSQNYNSPLY. The complete CDR3 reads CASSLSQNYNSPLYF. This chain connects TRBV24 to TRBJ1-6; D gene uncertain. The CDR3 goes on 1 residue after the read ends, and that part is filled in from the germline J gene. TRBJ1-6 is an ORF, and what it does is uncertain. Per the germline V gene, CDR1 is KGHTA and CDR2 is FRNEEI. The CDR3 has 15 residues. V gave up 3 bases and J gave up 3 bases, with 9 bases separating them.

Relative to its sample, this clone is medium-sized (0.01 to 0.1%). Germline and genes here are mouse. The read halts 1 residue ahead of the CDR3 end, with the missing end drawn from the germline J gene. The chain joins TRBV26 to TRBJ1-2; the D gene is possibly TRBD1 (6 bases). This CDR3 comprises 13 residues. V was cut by 4 bases and J by 4 bases, with 10 bases left in between. The germline gives CDR1 KGHPV, CDR2 FQNQEV (reference sequence). The DNA read from the CDR3 is TGTGCCAGCAGTCCACAGGGTGGCTCCGACTACACC. It codes for CASSPQGGSDYT. The whole CDR3 region reads CASSPQGGSDYTF.